The 5 T cell receptor beta chains listed next were all sequenced from one sample in a study of blood T cell repertoires in COVID-19. Assay: immunoSEQ multiplex PCR; the TCRdb copy retains only in-frame clones and omits some. The sample has 65,000 to 75,000 clones; roughly 80% are singletons. The sample was peripheral blood. These receptors were obtained from an elderly woman with acute or convalescent COVID-19.

The chain uses TRBV4-1 and TRBJ2-1, with a weak D call TRBD1 (5 bases). V dropped 3 bases and J dropped 9 bases, with 12 bases sitting between them. CDR3 length: 13 amino acids. Germline V lookup: CDR1 MGHRA, CDR2 YSYEKL. CDR3 DNA: TGCGCCAGCAGCCAGCCAGGGTATGTTGAGCAGTTCTTC. Amino acid sequence: CASSQPGYVEQFF.

The CDR3 loop is CASSRWATIYF. The DNA of the CDR3 is TGTGCCAGTAGTCGCTGGGCCACCATATATTTT. The chain carries TRBV19 and TRBJ1-3, with D uncertain. The germline CDR1 and CDR2 sequences are LNHDA and SQIVND (reference sequence). The CDR3 contains 11 residues. With 5 bases removed from V and 9 bases from J, the gap between germline ends came to 8 bases.

The chain recombines TRBV2 with TRBJ2-5, with D possibly TRBD1 on 5 matching bases. The CDR3 extends over 13 amino acids. V lost 1 base and J 2 bases, leaving 5 bases between the germline ends. The germline V gene encodes CDR1 SNHLY and CDR2 FYNNEI. The CDR3 sequence is CASSEEGQETQYF. Here the CDR3 DNA reads TGTGCCAGCAGTGAAGAGGGGCAAGAGACCCAGTACTTC.

The chain has TRBV15 and TRBJ2-3, with 11 nucleotides matching TRBD2. The junction had 11 bases not matched to a gene; V was cut back by 3 bases and J by 6 bases. Germline V gene data show CDR1 as LNHNV and CDR2 as YYDKDF (reference sequence). The CDR3 covers 17 residues. The CDR3 DNA reads TGTGCCACCAGCAGTGGTACTAGCGGGGGTGCTCGGGATACGCAGTATTTT. This encodes CATSSGTSGGARDTQYF.

This rearrangement joins TRBV6-4 to TRBJ1-1; the match to TRBD1 covers 12 bases. Unmatched junction bases numbered 5, after V lost 6 bases and J lost 0 bases. The CDR3 covers 16 residues. CDR1 is MRHNA, CDR2 SNTAGT, per germline. The CDR3 bases are TGTGCCAGCAGACTTGGGACAGGGGGCATGAACACTGAAGCTTTCTTT. This encodes CASRLGTGGMNTEAFF.